This T cell receptor beta chain was documented in a study of OX40 agonist ivuxolimab in advanced cancers. The overall study: Hepatocellular carcinoma, melanoma, renal cell or head and neck cancer was diagnosed in the dose-escalation patients. Study-level results: Among the nonresponders, some also had low normalized T-cell clonal expansion.

Measured with immunoSEQ multiplex PCR; TCRdb has only the in-frame clones, and not every one. The table lists tens of thousands of clones, about nine tenths of them singletons. To note about this clone: Its specificity is not known.

Trimming removed 3 bases from V and 4 bases from J; junction bases left unmatched: 6. This CDR3 is built from 15 residues. In germline, CDR1 is MNHEY, CDR2 SVGAGI. Systemic immunosuppression or autoimmune disease history was grounds to exclude patients. Baseline was the first blood sampling point, followed by cycle 4 day 1 and cycle 7 day 1. The sequence was obtained from an adult with an advanced solid tumor such as melanoma, head and neck, liver or kidney cancer. The chain uses TRBV6-5 and TRBJ2-3, with 8 bases aligning to TRBD2. The sequences come from CD4+ or CD8+ T cells sorted from blood, collected in a trial of the OX40 agonist ivuxolimab. CDR3 sequence (DNA): TGTGCCAGCAGTTATCGGGGACTAGTACCAGATACGCAGTATTTT. As protein: CASSYRGLVPDTQYF.